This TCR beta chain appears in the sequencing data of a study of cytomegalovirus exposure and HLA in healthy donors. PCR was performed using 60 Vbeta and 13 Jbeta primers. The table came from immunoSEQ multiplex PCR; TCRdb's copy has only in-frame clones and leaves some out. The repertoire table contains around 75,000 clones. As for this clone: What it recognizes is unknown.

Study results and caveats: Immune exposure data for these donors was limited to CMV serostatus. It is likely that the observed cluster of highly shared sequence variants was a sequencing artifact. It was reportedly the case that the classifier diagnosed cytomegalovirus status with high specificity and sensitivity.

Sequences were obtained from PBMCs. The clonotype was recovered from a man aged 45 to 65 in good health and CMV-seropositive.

In DNA form, the CDR3 reads TGTGCCAGCAGCGCCCAAACAGGGTACACTGAAGCTTTCTTT. Its translation is CASSAQTGYTEAFF. The chain recombines TRBV9 with TRBJ1-1; TRBD1 is a possible D gene (6 bases). Trimming shortened V by 3 bases and J by 3 bases, and 12 bases separated the two germline ends. CDR1 and CDR2 (germline): SGDLS, YYNGEE. The length of the CDR3 is 14 residues. The variable domain in full, with the rest retrieved from reference TRBV9 and TRBJ1-1, is DSGVTQTPKHLITATGQRVTLRCSPRSGDLSVYWYQQSLDQGLQFLIQYYNGEERAKGNILERFSAQQFPDLHSELNLSSLELGDSALYFCASSAQTGYTEAFFGQGTRLTVV.